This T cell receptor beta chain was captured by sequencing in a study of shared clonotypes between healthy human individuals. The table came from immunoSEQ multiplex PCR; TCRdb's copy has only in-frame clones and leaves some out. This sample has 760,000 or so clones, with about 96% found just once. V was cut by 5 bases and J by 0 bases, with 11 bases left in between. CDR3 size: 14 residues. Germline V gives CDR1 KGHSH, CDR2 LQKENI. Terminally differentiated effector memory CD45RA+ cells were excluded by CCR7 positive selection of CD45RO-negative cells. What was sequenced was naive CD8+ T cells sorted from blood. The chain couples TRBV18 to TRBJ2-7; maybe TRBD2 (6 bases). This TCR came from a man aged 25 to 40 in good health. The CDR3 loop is CASSGTEYSYEQYF. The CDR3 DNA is TGTGCCAGCTCAGGGACTGAATACTCCTACGAGCAGTACTTC.